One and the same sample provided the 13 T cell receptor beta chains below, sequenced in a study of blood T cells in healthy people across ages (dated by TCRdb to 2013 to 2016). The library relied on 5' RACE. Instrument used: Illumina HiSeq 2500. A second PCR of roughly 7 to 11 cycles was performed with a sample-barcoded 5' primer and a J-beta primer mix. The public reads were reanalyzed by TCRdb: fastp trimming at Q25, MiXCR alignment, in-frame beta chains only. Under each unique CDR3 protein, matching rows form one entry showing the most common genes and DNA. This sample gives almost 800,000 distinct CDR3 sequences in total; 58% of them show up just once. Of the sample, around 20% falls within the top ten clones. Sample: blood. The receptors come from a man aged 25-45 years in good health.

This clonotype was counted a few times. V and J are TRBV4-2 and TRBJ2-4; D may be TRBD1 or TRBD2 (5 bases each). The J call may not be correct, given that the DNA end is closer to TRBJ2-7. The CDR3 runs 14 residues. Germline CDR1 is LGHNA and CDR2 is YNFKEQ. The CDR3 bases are TGTGCCAGCAGCGGACCGGAACGGGGCAACGAGCAGTACTTC. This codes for CASSGPERGNEQYF.

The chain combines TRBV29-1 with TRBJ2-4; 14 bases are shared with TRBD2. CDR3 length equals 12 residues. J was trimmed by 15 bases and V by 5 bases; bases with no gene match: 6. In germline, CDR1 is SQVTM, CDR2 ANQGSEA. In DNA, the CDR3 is TGCAGCGTTCCTGGACTAGCGGGAGGTCTGTACTTC. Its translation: CSVPGLAGGLYF.

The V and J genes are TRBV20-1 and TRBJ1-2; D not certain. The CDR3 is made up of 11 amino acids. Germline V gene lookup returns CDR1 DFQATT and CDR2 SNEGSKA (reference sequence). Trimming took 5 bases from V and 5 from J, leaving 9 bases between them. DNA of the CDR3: TGCAGTGCTCACCAAGGGTATGGCTACACCTTC. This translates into CSAHQGYGYTF.

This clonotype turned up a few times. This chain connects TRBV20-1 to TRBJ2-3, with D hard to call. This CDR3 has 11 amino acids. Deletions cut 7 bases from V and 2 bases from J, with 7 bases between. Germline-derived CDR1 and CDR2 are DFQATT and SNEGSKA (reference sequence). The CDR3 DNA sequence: TGCAGTGTAGACACCACAGATACGCAGTATTTT. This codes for CSVDTTDTQYF.

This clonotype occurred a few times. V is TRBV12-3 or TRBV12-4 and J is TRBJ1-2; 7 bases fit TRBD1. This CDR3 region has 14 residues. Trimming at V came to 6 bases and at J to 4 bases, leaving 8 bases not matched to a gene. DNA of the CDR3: TGTGCCAGCAGGTCGGGCAGGGGGTCCTATGGCTACACCTTC. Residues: CASRSGRGSYGYTF.

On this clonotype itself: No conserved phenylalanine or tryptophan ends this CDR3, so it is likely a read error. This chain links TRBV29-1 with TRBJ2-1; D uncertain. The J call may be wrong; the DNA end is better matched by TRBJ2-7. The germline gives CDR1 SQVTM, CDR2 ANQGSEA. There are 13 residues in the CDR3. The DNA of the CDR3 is TGCAGCGGCTTAGTGGGCTCCTACAATGAGCAGTACTTA. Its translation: CSGLVGSYNEQYL.

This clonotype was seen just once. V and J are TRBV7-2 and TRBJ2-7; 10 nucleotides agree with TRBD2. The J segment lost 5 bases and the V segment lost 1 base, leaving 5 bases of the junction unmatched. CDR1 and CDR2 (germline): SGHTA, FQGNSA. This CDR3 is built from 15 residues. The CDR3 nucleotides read TGTGCCAGCAGCTTAGATCCTAGCGGGAGAGACGAGCAGTACTTC. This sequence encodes CASSLDPSGRDEQYF.

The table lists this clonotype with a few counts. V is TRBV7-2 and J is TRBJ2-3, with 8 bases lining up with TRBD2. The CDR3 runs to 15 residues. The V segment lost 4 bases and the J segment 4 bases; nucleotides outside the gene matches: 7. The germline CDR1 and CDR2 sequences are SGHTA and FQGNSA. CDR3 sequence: CASSSLAGKPDTQYF. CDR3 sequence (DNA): TGTGCCAGCAGCTCGCTAGCGGGCAAGCCAGATACGCAGTATTTT.

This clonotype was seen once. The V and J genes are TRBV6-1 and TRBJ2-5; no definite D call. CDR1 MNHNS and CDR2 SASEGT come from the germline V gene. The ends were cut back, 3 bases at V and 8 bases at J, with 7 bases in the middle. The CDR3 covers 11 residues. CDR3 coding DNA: TGTGCCAGCAGTGAGGTCCTCACCCAGTACTTC. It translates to CASSEVLTQYF.

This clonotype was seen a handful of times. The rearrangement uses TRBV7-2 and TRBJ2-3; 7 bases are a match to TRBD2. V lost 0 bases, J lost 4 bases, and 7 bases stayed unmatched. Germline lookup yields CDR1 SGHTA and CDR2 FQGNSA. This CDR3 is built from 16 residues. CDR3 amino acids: CASSLALFGRSDTQYF. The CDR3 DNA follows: TGTGCCAGCAGCTTAGCGCTCTTCGGGAGGTCAGATACGCAGTATTTT.

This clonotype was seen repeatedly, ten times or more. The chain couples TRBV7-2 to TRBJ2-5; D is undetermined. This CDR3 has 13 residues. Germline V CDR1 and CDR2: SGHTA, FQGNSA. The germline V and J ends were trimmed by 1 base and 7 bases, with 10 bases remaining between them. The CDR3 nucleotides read TGTGCCAGCAGCTTAGGTACCGATAGGACCCAGTACTTC. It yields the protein CASSLGTDRTQYF.

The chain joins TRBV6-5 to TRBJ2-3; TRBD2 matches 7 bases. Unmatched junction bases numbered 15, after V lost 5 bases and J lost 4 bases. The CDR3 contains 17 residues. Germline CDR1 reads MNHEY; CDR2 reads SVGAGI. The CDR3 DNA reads TGTGCCAGCAGTCTCTCGTGGGAGGGCTATAGCGCAGATACGCAGTATTTT. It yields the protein CASSLSWEGYSADTQYF.

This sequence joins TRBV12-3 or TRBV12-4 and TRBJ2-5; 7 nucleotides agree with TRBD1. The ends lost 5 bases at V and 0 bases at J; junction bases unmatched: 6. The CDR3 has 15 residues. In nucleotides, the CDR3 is TGTGCCAGCAGTCCCGACAGGGCCGACCAAGAGACCCAGTACTTC. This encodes CASSPDRADQETQYF.